The 30 T cell receptor beta chains below were found in one sample sequenced in a study of cytomegalovirus exposure and HLA in healthy donors. TCRdb keeps only in-frame clones here, not all; method: immunoSEQ multiplex PCR. The table includes around 65,000 clones, more than 85% detected once. Source material: PBMCs. The receptors stem from a man younger than 35 in good health and CMV-seropositive.

The chain links TRBV15 to TRBJ2-2; D not resolved. Germline loops: CDR1 LNHNV, CDR2 YYDKDF (reference sequence). There are 16 residues in the CDR3. The V gene lost 3 bases and the J gene lost 6 bases, with 17 bases spanning the gap. The CDR3 sequence: CATSSTAQVFAGELFF. The CDR3 nucleotides read TGTGCCACCAGCAGTACAGCCCAGGTATTCGCCGGGGAGCTGTTTTTT.

The chain couples TRBV5-6 to TRBJ2-1; no clear D gene. The V and J ends lost 3 bases and 7 bases respectively, with 11 bases between them. Looked up from germline, CDR1 is SGHDT and CDR2 is YYEEEE. CDR3 size: 13 residues. The CDR3 nucleotides are TGTGCCAGCAGCTCCAACTTGGTAAATGAGCAGTTCTTC. Translating gives CASSSNLVNEQFF. The variable domain in full, completed from reference TRBV5-6 and TRBJ2-1, reads DAGVTQSPTHLIKTRGQQVTLRCSPKSGHDTVSWYQQALGQGPQFIFQYYEEEERQRGNFPDRFSGHQFPNYSSELNVNALLLGDSALYLCASSSNLVNEQFFGPGTRLTVL.

The genes are TRBV7-9 and TRBJ2-1, with D possibly TRBD2 on 7 matching bases. Germline loops: CDR1 SEHNR, CDR2 FQNEAQ (reference sequence). Trimming left V 6 bases short and J 7 bases short, with 31 bases between. The CDR3 runs to 19 residues. The CDR3 loop reads CASSTRSSGERGNWNEQFF. The CDR3 bases are TGTGCCAGCAGTACCAGATCGAGCGGGGAGAGGGGGAATTGGAATGAGCAGTTCTTC.

The chain has TRBV19 and TRBJ2-6; 7 bases are a match to TRBD1. With V trimmed by 2 bases and J by 3 bases, 4 bases remained unmatched. The V gene's germline CDR1 is LNHDA and CDR2 SQIVND (reference sequence). CDR3 length: 16 residues. CDR3 in DNA: TGTGCCAGTAGTATAATACAGGGGTTTGGGGCCAACGTCCTGACTTTC. This sequence encodes CASSIIQGFGANVLTF.

The chain couples TRBV5-1 to TRBJ1-2; possibly TRBD1 for D (5 bases). The ends were cut back, 8 bases at V and 8 bases at J, with 22 bases in the middle. Per the germline V gene, CDR1 is SGHRS and CDR2 is YFSETQ. The CDR3 contains 14 residues. The CDR3 reads CASLIGQDKGGYTF. In DNA, the CDR3 is TGCGCCAGTCTGATCGGTCAGGACAAAGGGGGCTACACCTTC.

The CDR3 loop reads CASSPGLANAYEQYF. The CDR3 bases are TGTGCCAGCTCACCAGGACTAGCCAACGCCTACGAGCAGTACTTC. This chain joins TRBV18 and TRBJ2-7; 8 bases are shared with TRBD2. The germline CDR1 and CDR2 sequences are KGHSH and LQKENI. CDR3 length: 15 amino acids. Losses at the gene ends were 2 bases for V and 2 bases for J; bases not matched to a gene: 5.

The chain combines TRBV5-1 with TRBJ1-4; D is unresolved. The ends were cut back, 4 bases at V and 5 bases at J, with 15 bases in the middle. Germline V lookup: CDR1 SGHRS, CDR2 YFSETQ. There are 15 residues in the CDR3. In nucleotides, the CDR3 is TGCGCCAGCAGCCCCGCCGTGGGCAGAAATGAAAAACTGTTTTTT. It specifies CASSPAVGRNEKLFF. The full variable domain, with the rest looked up from reference TRBV5-1 and TRBJ1-4, is KAGVTQTPRYLIKTRGQQVTLSCSPISGHRSVSWYQQTPGQGLQFLFEYFSETQRNKGNFPGRFSGRQFSNSRSEMNVSTLELGDSALYLCASSPAVGRNEKLFFGSGTQLSVL.

The chain carries TRBV19 and TRBJ1-1, with 7 nucleotides matching TRBD1. Germline assignment: CDR1 LNHDA and CDR2 SQIVND (reference sequence). The length of the CDR3 is 15 residues. V lost 4 bases to trimming and J lost 2 bases; unmatched junction nucleotides: 7. The chain's CDR3 is CASSTTGAQNTEAFF. As DNA, the CDR3 is TGTGCCAGTAGTACCACAGGGGCTCAAAACACTGAAGCTTTCTTT.

The chain carries TRBV19 and TRBJ1-3, with D tentatively TRBD1 (5 bases). The V gene lost 8 bases and the J gene lost 4 bases, with 15 bases spanning the gap. The germline CDR1 and CDR2 sequences are LNHDA and SQIVND (reference sequence). The CDR3 contains 14 residues. CDR3 protein: CASGRVNGGNTIYF. CDR3 DNA sequence: TGTGCCAGTGGCAGGGTTAATGGAGGAAACACCATATATTTT.

The V and J genes are TRBV30 and TRBJ1-4, with D possibly matching TRBD1 (5 bases). The germline gives CDR1 GTSNPN, CDR2 SVGIG (reference sequence). Trimming removed 4 bases at V and 8 bases at J, with 11 bases between. This CDR3 has 12 residues. The CDR3 region has the DNA TGTGCCTGGAACGGGGGAGAAGAAAAACTGTTTTTT. Translation gives CAWNGGEEKLFF.

The chain is built from TRBV13 and TRBJ1-2; a weak D match, TRBD1 (6 bases). Trimming cost V 5 bases and J 2 bases, with 9 bases left between them. CDR1 is PRHDT, CDR2 FYEKMQ, per germline (reference sequence). The CDR3 consists of 13 residues. CDR3 region: CASSPRGNYGYTF. The CDR3 DNA reads TGTGCCAGCAGCCCTAGGGGGAACTATGGCTACACCTTC.

The chain recombines TRBV9 with TRBJ2-5; TRBD2 matches at 7 bases. CDR1 and CDR2 (germline): SGDLS, YYNGEE. The CDR3 runs to 13 residues. Trimming at V came to 1 base and at J to 5 bases, leaving 2 bases not matched to a gene. The CDR3: CASSVWGGETQYF. In DNA, the CDR3 is TGTGCCAGCAGCGTATGGGGGGGGGAGACCCAGTACTTC.

The chain has TRBV5-4 and TRBJ2-2, with TRBD2 as a possible D gene (7 bases). The CDR3 runs 17 residues. Germline CDR1 SGHNT, CDR2 YYREEE (reference sequence). The V end was cut by 0 bases, the J end by 2 bases, with 14 bases between. The CDR3 DNA reads TGTGCCAGCAGCTTGGTGGGGGGGGCGATAAACACCGGGGAGCTGTTTTTT. Amino acid sequence: CASSLVGGAINTGELFF.

CDR3 loop: CASSLIAGETQYF. Written as DNA, the CDR3 is TGTGCCAGCAGTTTAATAGCGGGAGAGACCCAGTACTTC. The gene calls are TRBV27 and TRBJ2-5; 7 bases align to TRBD2. Germline CDR1 is MNHEY and CDR2 is SMNVEV (reference sequence). V lost 2 bases to trimming and J lost 4 bases; unmatched junction nucleotides: 1. The length of the CDR3 is 13 residues.

V is TRBV7-9 and J is TRBJ2-2, with a possible D match to TRBD1 (5 bases). Germline V gene sequence: CDR1 SEHNR, CDR2 FQNEAQ (reference sequence). CDR3 size: 13 residues. Deletions cut 3 bases from V and 6 bases from J, with 8 bases between. CDR3 residues: CASSLTESGELFF. The CDR3 DNA follows: TGTGCCAGCAGCTTGACAGAGTCCGGGGAGCTGTTTTTT.

This chain links TRBV28 with TRBJ1-2; TRBD1 matches at 9 bases. The CDR3 sequence is 15 residues long. J was trimmed by 2 bases and V by 6 bases; bases with no gene match: 7. The germline V gene encodes CDR1 MDHEN and CDR2 SYDVKM. The CDR3 DNA is TGTGCCAGCAGAGTATGGGACAGGGCAAACTATGGCTACACCTTC. Its translation is CASRVWDRANYGYTF.

This chain uses TRBV27 with TRBJ1-1; D is undetermined. This CDR3 comprises 13 residues. The germline V gene has CDR1 MNHEY and CDR2 SMNVEV (reference sequence). The V and J ends lost 6 bases and 8 bases respectively, with 16 bases between them. CDR3 residues: CASSLSPSIEAFF. The CDR3, as DNA: TGTGCCAGCAGCCTTTCTCCCTCTATAGAAGCTTTCTTT.

J is TRBJ2-7 and V is TRBV18; TRBD1 matches at 8 bases. Germline V gene lookup returns CDR1 KGHSH and CDR2 LQKENI. The trim removed 6 bases at V and 1 base at J, leaving 5 bases unmatched. The length of the CDR3 is 14 residues. This CDR3 reads CASSPGTGSYEQYF. As DNA, the CDR3 is TGTGCCAGCTCGCCCGGGACAGGTTCCTACGAGCAGTACTTC.

The CDR3 spells CASSFNREAFF. In DNA form, the CDR3 reads TGTGCCAGCAGCTTTAACAGGGAAGCTTTCTTT. The rearrangement links TRBV7-9 to TRBJ1-1; D is perhaps TRBD1 (5 bases). V gave up 3 bases and J gave up 8 bases, with 7 bases separating them. Germline V gene lookup returns CDR1 SEHNR and CDR2 FQNEAQ (reference sequence). The CDR3 has 11 amino acids.

The rearrangement links TRBV28 to TRBJ1-4; D is unclear. CDR1 and CDR2 from the germline V gene are MDHEN and SYDVKM. V was pared by 3 bases and J by 0 bases, with 8 bases between. CDR3 size: 15 residues. CDR3: CASSFLQTTNEKLFF. CDR3 coding DNA: TGTGCCAGCAGTTTTCTCCAGACAACTAATGAAAAACTGTTTTTT.

The chain links TRBV4-2 to TRBJ2-7; a possible D gene is TRBD1 (6 bases). Germline CDR1 is LGHNA and CDR2 is YNFKEQ. Trimming stripped 1 base from V and 2 bases from J, with 15 bases between. CDR3 size: 16 residues. CDR3 sequence: CASSQAAGEPTYEQYF. As DNA, the CDR3 is TGTGCCAGCAGCCAAGCGGCAGGGGAACCCACCTACGAGCAGTACTTC.

The V call is TRBV27, the J call TRBJ2-2; possible D gene TRBD1, 5 bases. Germline V gives CDR1 MNHEY, CDR2 SMNVEV (reference sequence). The CDR3 length is 18 residues. V lost 6 bases, J lost 4 bases, and 24 bases lay in between. The CDR3 region has the DNA TGTGCCAGCAGAAGGGGCCGCAAGAAACCACGCCTCACCGGGGAGCTGTTTTTT. Protein sequence: CASRRGRKKPRLTGELFF.

DNA for the CDR3: TGTGCCAGCAGCTCCGGGACAGTAGCGGATACGCAGTATTTT. As protein: CASSSGTVADTQYF. The rearrangement uses TRBV7-2 and TRBJ2-3; 7 bases line up with TRBD1. J lost 6 bases, V lost 4 bases, and 7 bases had no gene match. Germline values: CDR1 SGHTA, CDR2 FQGNSA. This CDR3 is 14 amino acids long.

The chain recombines TRBV6-1 with TRBJ1-2; the match to TRBD1 covers 7 bases. CDR3 length: 15 residues. The V and J ends lost 6 bases and 5 bases, in that order; junction bases with no gene match: 12. Germline loops: CDR1 MNHNS, CDR2 SASEGT. The CDR3 sequence: CASSPGSQGIYGYTF. The CDR3 nucleotides are TGTGCCAGCAGCCCGGGTTCACAGGGGATTTATGGCTACACCTTC.

This clone was found a few times. The CDR3 loop is CASSLDDRSSYNEQFF. Written as DNA, the CDR3 is TGTGCCAGCAGCTTAGACGACAGGAGCTCCTACAATGAGCAGTTCTTC. The rearrangement links TRBV7-6 to TRBJ2-1; tentative D call: TRBD1 (6 bases). CDR1 is SGHVS, CDR2 FNYEAQ, per germline. The CDR3 consists of 16 residues. V lost 1 base to trimming and J lost 0 bases, with 10 bases between them.

The chain employs TRBV15 and TRBJ1-2; D ambiguous. V dropped 0 bases and J dropped 2 bases, with 4 bases sitting between them. Germline V gene data show CDR1 as LNHNV and CDR2 as YYDKDF (reference sequence). This CDR3 region has 13 residues. The CDR3 loop reads CATSREENYGYTF. In DNA form, the CDR3 reads TGTGCCACCAGCAGAGAGGAGAACTATGGCTACACCTTC.

The genes are TRBV5-4 and TRBJ2-7, with D possibly TRBD1 on 5 matching bases. CDR3 size: 15 residues. The germline gives CDR1 SGHNT, CDR2 YYREEE (reference sequence). V was pared by 4 bases and J by 5 bases, with 19 bases between. The CDR3 DNA is TGTGCCAGCAGCACTAAACAGGACCTACTTCACGAGCAGTACTTC. Translation: CASSTKQDLLHEQYF. The whole variable domain, remainder taken from reference TRBV5-4 and TRBJ2-7, is ETGVTQSPTHLIKTRGQQVTLRCSSQSGHNTVSWYQQALGQGPQFIFQYYREEENGRGNFPPRFSGLQFPNYSSELNVNALELDDSALYLCASSTKQDLLHEQYFGPGTRLTVT.

The CDR3 nucleotides read TGTGCCATCGGGAGAGGACAGCCGAACACTGAAGCTTTCTTT. It specifies CAIGRGQPNTEAFF. The chain employs TRBV10-3 and TRBJ1-1, with D possibly TRBD1 on 6 matching bases. This CDR3 has 14 amino acids. CDR1 and CDR2 (germline): ENHRY, SYGVKD. The V gene lost 8 bases and the J gene lost 1 base, with 14 bases spanning the gap.

The chain recombines TRBV15 with TRBJ2-3; weak D call: TRBD1 (5 bases). CDR3 size: 15 residues. V lost 0 bases and J 2 bases, leaving 9 bases between the germline ends. CDR1 LNHNV and CDR2 YYDKDF come from the germline V gene (reference sequence). CDR3 nucleotide sequence: TGTGCCACCAGCAGAGAGCGACAGTACACAGATACGCAGTATTTT. The encoded protein is CATSRERQYTDTQYF. The full variable domain, completed using reference TRBV15 and TRBJ2-3, is DAMVIQNPRYQVTQFGKPVTLSCSQTLNHNVMYWYQQKSSQAPKLLFHYYDKDFNNEADTPDNFQSRRPNTSFCFLDIRSPGLGDTAMYLCATSRERQYTDTQYFGPGTRLTVL.

The V and J genes are TRBV5-1 and TRBJ2-2; D not resolved. Germline-derived CDR1 and CDR2 are SGHRS and YFSETQ. This CDR3 comprises 13 residues. V shed 4 bases and J shed 3 bases, with 7 bases lying between them. The CDR3, as DNA: TGCGCCAGCAGCACCACAGACACCGGGGAGCTGTTTTTT. It yields the protein CASSTTDTGELFF.